The 23 T cell receptor beta chains listed next were all sequenced from one sample in a study of blood T cell repertoires in COVID-19. The assay was immunoSEQ multiplex PCR, and TCRdb's table has in-frame clones only and misses some. The data contain around 140,000 clones, 80% to 85% of them singletons. Sequencing was performed on peripheral blood. The receptors come from a man aged 60 to 75 with acute or convalescent COVID-19.

This chain connects TRBV5-4 to TRBJ2-1; 10 bases fit TRBD2. V lost 1 base, J lost 5 bases, and 6 bases stayed unmatched. The CDR3 sequence is 16 residues long. The germline V gene encodes CDR1 SGHNT and CDR2 YYREEE (reference sequence). CDR3 coding DNA: TGTGCCAGCAGCTTGTTTAGGACTAGCGGAGACAATGAGCAGTTCTTC. Protein: CASSLFRTSGDNEQFF.

The rearrangement joins TRBV27 to TRBJ2-1; 8 bases agree with TRBD2. CDR3 size: 14 residues. The germline V gene encodes CDR1 MNHEY and CDR2 SMNVEV (reference sequence). The V segment lost 5 bases and the J segment 5 bases; nucleotides outside the gene matches: 5. CDR3 sequence (DNA): TGTGCCAGCAGTCCGGGACTAGACCACAATGAGCAGTTCTTC. Encoded protein: CASSPGLDHNEQFF.

The V and J genes are TRBV10-3 and TRBJ2-1; TRBD2 aligns across 9 bases. CDR1 and CDR2 (germline): ENHRY, SYGVKD. The CDR3 runs 15 residues. V lost 3 bases, J lost 1 base, and 1 base stayed unmatched. The CDR3 DNA follows: TGTGCCATCAGTGATCTAGCGGGGTCCTACAATGAGCAGTTCTTC. Translating it yields CAISDLAGSYNEQFF.

The genes are TRBV10-3 and TRBJ1-5; a weak D match, TRBD1 (5 bases). CDR3 size: 14 residues. Per the germline V gene, CDR1 is ENHRY and CDR2 is SYGVKD. V was cut by 0 bases and J by 5 bases, with 8 bases left in between. The CDR3 reads CAISESGGYQPQHF. In DNA, the CDR3 is TGTGCCATCAGTGAGTCGGGGGGTTATCAGCCCCAGCATTTT.

The chain joins TRBV5-6 to TRBJ1-3; TRBD1 might be the D (5 bases). Germline CDR1 and CDR2: SGHDT and YYEEEE. V lost 0 bases to trimming and J lost 0 bases, with 7 bases between them. The CDR3 contains 15 residues. The CDR3: CASSLGQFSGNTIYF. The CDR3 nucleotides read TGTGCCAGCAGCTTGGGACAGTTCTCTGGAAACACCATATATTTT.

CDR3 sequence reads: CASSLGLAGGSDEQFF. CDR3 coding DNA: TGCGCCAGCAGCTTGGGACTAGCGGGAGGGTCCGATGAGCAGTTCTTC. The chain combines TRBV5-1 with TRBJ2-1; TRBD2 agrees at 14 bases. Germline V lookup: CDR1 SGHRS, CDR2 YFSETQ. V lost 0 bases and J lost 8; bases outside the gene matches: 4. The CDR3 totals 16 residues.

The rearrangement uses TRBV11-2 and TRBJ2-7; D call uncertain. Trimming pared 3 bases from V and 4 bases from J, leaving 10 bases between. The CDR3 length is 13 residues. The germline gives CDR1 SGHAT, CDR2 FQNNGV. CDR3 coding DNA: TGTGCCAGCAGCTTGCAGATACAGTACGAGCAGTACTTC. Its translation is CASSLQIQYEQYF.

The chain uses TRBV5-8 and TRBJ1-1; TRBD1 matches at 8 bases. The ends lost 0 bases at V and 1 base at J; junction bases unmatched: 5. From germline, CDR1 is SGHTS and CDR2 YDEGEE. The length of the CDR3 is 16 residues. The CDR3 nucleotides read TGTGCCAGCAGCTTGGAGCGGACAGGGACGAACACTGAAGCTTTCTTT. Protein sequence: CASSLERTGTNTEAFF.

The V and J genes are TRBV6-1 and TRBJ2-3; 9 positions agree with TRBD2. The CDR3 loop spans 15 amino acids. V was pared by 3 bases and J by 9 bases, with 10 bases of the junction left unmatched. Per the germline V gene, CDR1 is MNHNS and CDR2 is SASEGT. CDR3 in DNA: TGTGCCAGCAGTGATCGACTAGCGGCAAGCGTGACGCAGTATTTT. This gives the protein CASSDRLAASVTQYF.

The chain carries TRBV29-1 and TRBJ1-5; 9 bases map to TRBD1. CDR1 is SQVTM and CDR2 is ANQGSEA in the germline V gene. The CDR3 has 14 amino acids. V shed 5 bases and J 2 bases; nucleotides not matched to a gene: 4. CDR3 loop: CSVLDRGGNQPQHF. The CDR3 bases are TGCAGCGTTTTGGACAGGGGAGGCAATCAGCCCCAGCATTTT.

Only a few counts were recorded for this clone. This chain links TRBV6-5 with TRBJ1-1, with TRBD1 as a possible D gene (6 bases). The V end lost 6 bases, the J end lost 3 bases, and 17 bases lay between the germline ends. CDR1 and CDR2 from the germline V gene are MNHEY and SVGAGI. This CDR3 has 15 amino acids. The CDR3 nucleotides are TGTGCCAGCAGCCAGGGCAGGGGCCCCCACACTGAAGCTTTCTTT. It codes for CASSQGRGPHTEAFF.

This chain connects TRBV6-5 to TRBJ1-2; D gene unclear. The germline V and J ends were trimmed by 5 bases and 8 bases, with 18 bases remaining between them. From germline, CDR1 is MNHEY and CDR2 SVGAGI. This CDR3 region has 14 residues. CDR3 sequence (DNA): TGTGCCAGCAGTACCTGGCAGGCCCCGTGGGGCTACACCTTC. Protein sequence: CASSTWQAPWGYTF.

The rearrangement uses TRBV30 and TRBJ2-7; D call uncertain. The CDR3 spans 14 residues. Trimming took 2 bases from V and 0 from J, leaving 11 bases between them. Per the germline V gene, CDR1 is GTSNPN and CDR2 is SVGIG (reference sequence). The CDR3: CAWSRSASSYEQYF. CDR3 DNA sequence: TGTGCCTGGAGTCGGTCAGCGAGCTCCTACGAGCAGTACTTC.

The chain couples TRBV5-4 to TRBJ1-1; unclear D gene. CDR3 length equals 13 residues. Germline CDR1 and CDR2: SGHNT and YYREEE (reference sequence). Trimming left V 2 bases short and J 4 bases short, with 9 bases between. The CDR3 protein is CASSLGRPTEAFF. CDR3 DNA: TGTGCCAGCAGCTTAGGGAGGCCCACTGAAGCTTTCTTT. The full variable domain, completed using reference TRBV5-4 and TRBJ1-1, is ETGVTQSPTHLIKTRGQQVTLRCSSQSGHNTVSWYQQALGQGPQFIFQYYREEENGRGNFPPRFSGLQFPNYSSELNVNALELDDSALYLCASSLGRPTEAFFGQGTRLTVV.

V and J are TRBV29-1 and TRBJ1-1, with D hard to call. The CDR3 contains 13 residues. V was clipped by 3 bases and J by 4 bases, with 12 bases between them. CDR1 is SQVTM and CDR2 is ANQGSEA in the germline V gene. CDR3 nucleotide sequence: TGCAGCGTTGAGAGGGCCGTGGCCACTGAAGCTTTCTTT. Encoded protein: CSVERAVATEAFF.

This CDR3 reads CASSPRDRGRENEQYF. The CDR3 bases are TGTGCCAGCAGCCCCCGGGACAGGGGACGCGAGAACGAGCAGTACTTC. The chain carries TRBV5-6 and TRBJ2-7; 10 bases align to TRBD1. V was clipped by 4 bases and J by 5 bases; unmatched bases: 12. CDR1 and CDR2 (germline): SGHDT, YYEEEE. The CDR3 runs 16 residues.

The chain couples TRBV5-1 to TRBJ2-3, with TRBD2 matching 12 bases. The J segment lost 5 bases and the V segment lost 4 bases, leaving 5 bases of the junction unmatched. CDR1 is SGHRS, CDR2 YFSETQ, per germline. The CDR3 is 15 residues long. The CDR3 nucleotides read TGCGCCAGCAGCCTCACTAGCGGGGGGCGAGATACGCAGTATTTT. This sequence encodes CASSLTSGGRDTQYF.

This chain joins TRBV19 and TRBJ1-4, with 9 bases aligning to TRBD1. Germline V gene data show CDR1 as LNHDA and CDR2 as SQIVND (reference sequence). J gave up 6 bases and V 3 bases, and 2 bases lay outside the gene matches. The CDR3 spans 14 residues. CDR3 amino acids: CASSITGGDEKLFF. Written as DNA, the CDR3 is TGTGCCAGTAGTATCACAGGGGGCGATGAAAAACTGTTTTTT.

The chain is built from TRBV9 and TRBJ1-2, with TRBD1 as a possible D gene (5 bases). Per the germline V gene, CDR1 is SGDLS and CDR2 is YYNGEE. The ends were cut back, 0 bases at V and 8 bases at J, with 20 bases in the middle. The CDR3 extends over 16 amino acids. The CDR3 reads CASSVAAGPSFGGYTF. Written as DNA, the CDR3 is TGTGCCAGCAGCGTAGCTGCGGGACCCTCCTTTGGGGGCTACACCTTC.

The gene calls are TRBV6-1 and TRBJ1-2; D not certain. The V end was cut by 2 bases, the J end by 4 bases, with 11 bases between. Germline CDR1 and CDR2: MNHNS and SASEGT. There are 14 residues in the CDR3. The CDR3: CASSERAGGYGYTF. The CDR3 DNA follows: TGTGCCAGCAGTGAACGGGCAGGAGGCTATGGCTACACCTTC.

V gene TRBV5-1 combines with J gene TRBJ2-3, with 9 positions matching TRBD1. The CDR3 contains 15 residues. The V segment lost 2 bases and the J segment 3 bases; nucleotides outside the gene matches: 4. The germline V gene encodes CDR1 SGHRS and CDR2 YFSETQ. The CDR3 loop is CASSFTTGGTDTQYF. The CDR3, as DNA: TGCGCCAGCAGCTTCACGACAGGGGGGACAGATACGCAGTATTTT.

The chain combines TRBV5-6 with TRBJ1-6; 9 bases agree with TRBD1. The CDR3 runs 15 residues. Germline loops: CDR1 SGHDT, CDR2 YYEEEE. The trim removed 0 bases at V and 9 bases at J, leaving 4 bases unmatched. The CDR3 region has the DNA TGTGCCAGCAGCTTGGACAGGGGGCAAAGTTCACCCCTCCACTTT. Translated: CASSLDRGQSSPLHF.

This rearrangement joins TRBV11-3 to TRBJ2-1; 8 positions match TRBD2. The CDR3 has 15 residues. V was pared by 6 bases and J by 9 bases, with 13 bases of the junction left unmatched. Germline values: CDR1 SGHNT, CDR2 YENEEA. The CDR3 region is CASSHGRGGLAEQFF. The CDR3 nucleotides read TGTGCCAGCAGTCATGGCCGGGGGGGGTTGGCTGAGCAGTTCTTC.